Listed here is a single TCR beta chain. Germline V lookup: CDR1 SGHTA, CDR2 FQGNSA. CDR3 length: 13 residues. V was pared by 4 bases and J by 6 bases, with 11 bases between. This specimen belongs to a study of cytomegalovirus exposure and HLA in healthy donors. Libraries were prepared by immunoSEQ multiplex PCR; TCRdb keeps only in-frame clonotypes and omits some of them. The repertoire includes 110,000 to 150,000 clones, about four fifths of them detected once, and approximately 1.4% sits in the top ten. The clonotype originates from a woman aged 30 to 39 in good health and CMV-seronegative. Source material: PBMCs. V and J are TRBV7-2 and TRBJ2-3, with a weak D call TRBD2 (6 bases). CDR3 sequence reads: CASSSRGGDTQYF. CDR3 DNA: TGTGCCAGCAGCTCTCGTGGGGGGGATACGCAGTATTTT.